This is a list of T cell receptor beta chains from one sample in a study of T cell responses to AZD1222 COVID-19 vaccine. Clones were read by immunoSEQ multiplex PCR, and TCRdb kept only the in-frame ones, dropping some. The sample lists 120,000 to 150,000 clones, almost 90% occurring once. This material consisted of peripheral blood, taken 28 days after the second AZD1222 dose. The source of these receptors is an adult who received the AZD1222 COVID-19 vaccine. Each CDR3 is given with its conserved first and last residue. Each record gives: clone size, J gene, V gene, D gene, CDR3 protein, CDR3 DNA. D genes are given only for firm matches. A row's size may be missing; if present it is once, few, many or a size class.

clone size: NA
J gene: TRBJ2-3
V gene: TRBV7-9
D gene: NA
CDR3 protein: CASSSALGGARDTQYF
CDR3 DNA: TGTGCCAGCAGCTCCGCCCTTGGTGGGGCACGGGATACGCAGTATTTT

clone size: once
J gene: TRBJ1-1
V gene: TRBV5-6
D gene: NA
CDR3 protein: CASSLTARDNTEAFF
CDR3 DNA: TGTGCCAGCAGCTTGACGGCACGGGATAACACTGAAGCTTTCTTT

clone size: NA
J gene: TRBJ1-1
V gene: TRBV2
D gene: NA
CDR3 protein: CASSELGSRIEAFF
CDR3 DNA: TGTGCCAGCAGTGAACTCGGCAGTAGGATTGAAGCTTTCTTT

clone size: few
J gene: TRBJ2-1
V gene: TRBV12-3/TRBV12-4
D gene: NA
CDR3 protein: CASSLGQAGEQFF
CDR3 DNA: TGTGCCAGCAGTTTAGGCCAGGCGGGTGAGCAGTTCTTC

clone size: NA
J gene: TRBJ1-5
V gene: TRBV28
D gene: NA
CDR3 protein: CASSLSTRISNQPQHF
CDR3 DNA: TGTGCCAGCAGTTTATCGACCAGGATTAGCAATCAGCCCCAGCATTTT

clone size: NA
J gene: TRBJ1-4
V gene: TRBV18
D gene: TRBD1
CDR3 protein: CASSQFRDRAEKLFF
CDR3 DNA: TGTGCCAGCTCACAATTCCGGGACAGGGCGGAAAAACTGTTTTTT

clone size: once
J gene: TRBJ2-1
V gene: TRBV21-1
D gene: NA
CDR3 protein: CASIQTGLAGEPVNEQFF
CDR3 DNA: TGTGCCAGCATACAAACCGGGCTAGCGGGAGAACCAGTGAATGAGCAGTTCTTC

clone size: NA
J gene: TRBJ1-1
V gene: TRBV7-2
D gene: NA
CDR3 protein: CASSPYRVRTEAFF
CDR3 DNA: TGTGCCAGCAGCCCCTACAGGGTAAGAACTGAAGCTTTCTTT

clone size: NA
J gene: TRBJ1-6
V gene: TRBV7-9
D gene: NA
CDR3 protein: CASSLEDGNSPLHF
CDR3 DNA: TGTGCCAGCAGCTTAGAGGACGGAAATTCACCCCTCCACTTT

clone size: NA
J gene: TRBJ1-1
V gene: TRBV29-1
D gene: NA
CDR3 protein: CFVLLNTEAFF
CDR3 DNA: TGCTTTGTATTGCTGAACACTGAAGCTTTCTTT

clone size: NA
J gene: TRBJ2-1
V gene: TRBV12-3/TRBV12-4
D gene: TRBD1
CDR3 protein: CASRMGDRGQFF
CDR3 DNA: TGTGCCAGCAGAATGGGGGACAGGGGACAGTTCTTC

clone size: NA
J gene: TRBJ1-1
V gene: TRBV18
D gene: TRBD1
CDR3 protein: CASSPNRDRMNTEAFF
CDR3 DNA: TGTGCCAGCTCACCGAACCGGGACAGAATGAACACTGAAGCTTTCTTT

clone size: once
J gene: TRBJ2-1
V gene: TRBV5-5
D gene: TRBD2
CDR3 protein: CASSLALAGEQFF
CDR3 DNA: TGTGCCAGCAGCTTGGCACTAGCGGGAGAGCAGTTCTTC

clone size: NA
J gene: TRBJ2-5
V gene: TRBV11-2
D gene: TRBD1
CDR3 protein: CASSLVTGGNQETQYF
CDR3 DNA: TGTGCCAGCAGCTTAGTTACAGGGGGTAACCAAGAGACCCAGTACTTC

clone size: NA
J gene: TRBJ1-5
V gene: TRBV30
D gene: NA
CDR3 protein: CAWSVGSPLNQPQHF
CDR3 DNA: TGTGCCTGGAGTGTTGGGTCACCACTTAATCAGCCCCAGCATTTT

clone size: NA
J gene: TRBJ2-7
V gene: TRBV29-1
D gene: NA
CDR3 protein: CSVDPSPGLFYEQYF
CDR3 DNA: TGCAGCGTTGATCCGTCTCCAGGGCTGTTTTACGAGCAGTACTTC

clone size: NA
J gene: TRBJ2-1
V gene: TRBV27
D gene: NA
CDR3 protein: CASSPDQSSYNEQFF
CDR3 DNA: TGTGCCAGCTCTCCTGACCAAAGCTCCTACAATGAGCAGTTCTTC

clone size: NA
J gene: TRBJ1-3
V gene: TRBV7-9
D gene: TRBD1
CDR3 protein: CASSEQGSGNTIYF
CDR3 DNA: TGTGCCAGCAGTGAACAGGGGTCTGGAAACACCATATATTTT

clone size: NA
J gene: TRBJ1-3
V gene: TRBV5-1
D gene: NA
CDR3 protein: CASSLAQGFSGNTIYF
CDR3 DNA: TGCGCCAGCAGCTTGGCACAGGGTTTCTCTGGAAACACCATATATTTT

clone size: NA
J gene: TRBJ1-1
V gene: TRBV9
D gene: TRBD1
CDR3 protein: CASSVVTGGNTEAFF
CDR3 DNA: TGTGCCAGCAGCGTAGTTACAGGGGGCAACACTGAAGCTTTCTTT

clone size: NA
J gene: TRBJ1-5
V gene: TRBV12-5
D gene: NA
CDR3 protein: CASGLADQPQHF
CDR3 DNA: TGTGCTAGTGGTTTGGCCGATCAGCCCCAGCATTTT

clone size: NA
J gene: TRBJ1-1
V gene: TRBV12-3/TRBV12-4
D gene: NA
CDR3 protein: CASMKTVNTEAFF
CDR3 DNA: TGTGCCAGCATGAAGACAGTGAACACTGAAGCTTTCTTT

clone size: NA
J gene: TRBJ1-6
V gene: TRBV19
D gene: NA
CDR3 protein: CASSIGGPSRNSPLHF
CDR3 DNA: TGTGCCAGTAGTATTGGGGGGCCGAGCCGAAATTCACCCCTCCACTTT

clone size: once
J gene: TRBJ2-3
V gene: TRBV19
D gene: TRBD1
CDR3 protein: CASTRDSLSTDTQYF
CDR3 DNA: TGTGCCAGTACCCGGGACAGCCTTAGCACAGATACGCAGTATTTT

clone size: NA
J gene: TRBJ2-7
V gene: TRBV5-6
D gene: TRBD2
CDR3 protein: CASSLVSGSAEQYF
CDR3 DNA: TGTGCCAGCAGCTTGGTTAGCGGGAGTGCCGAGCAGTACTTC

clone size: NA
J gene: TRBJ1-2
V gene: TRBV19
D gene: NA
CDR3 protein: CASTLFGEGRGYTF
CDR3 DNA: TGTGCCAGTACCCTCTTCGGGGAGGGGCGAGGCTACACCTTC

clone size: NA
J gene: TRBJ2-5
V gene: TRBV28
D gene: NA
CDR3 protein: CASSLWDTFQETQYF
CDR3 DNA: TGTGCCAGCAGCCTATGGGACACCTTCCAAGAGACCCAGTACTTC

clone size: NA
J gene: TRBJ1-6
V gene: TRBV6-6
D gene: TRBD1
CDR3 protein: CASSAIPGQGNSPLHF
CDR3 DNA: TGTGCCAGCAGTGCTATTCCGGGACAGGGGAATTCACCCCTCCACTTT

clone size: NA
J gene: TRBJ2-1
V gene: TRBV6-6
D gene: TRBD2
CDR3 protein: CASTGVAGEVYNEQFF
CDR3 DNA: TGTGCCAGCACCGGAGTAGCGGGAGAAGTCTACAATGAGCAGTTCTTC

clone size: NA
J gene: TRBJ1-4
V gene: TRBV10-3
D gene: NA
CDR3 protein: CAISSLDSPNEKLFF
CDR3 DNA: TGTGCCATCAGTTCTCTGGACAGCCCTAATGAAAAACTGTTTTTT

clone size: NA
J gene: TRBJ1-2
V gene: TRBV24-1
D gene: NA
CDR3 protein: CATSDSPTETYGYTF
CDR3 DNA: TGTGCCACCAGTGATTCCCCGACAGAAACGTATGGCTACACCTTC

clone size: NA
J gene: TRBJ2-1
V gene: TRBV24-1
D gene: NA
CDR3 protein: CATSPTNVYNEQFF
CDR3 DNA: TGTGCCACCAGTCCGACGAACGTATACAATGAGCAGTTCTTC